The 14 T cell receptor beta chains reported below all come from one sample, sequenced in a study of blood T cell repertoires in COVID-19. Here immunoSEQ multiplex PCR was the method, and the copy in TCRdb shows in-frame clones only, minus some. The sample shows just over 300,000 clones, 85% to 90% of them seen only once. The source material was PBMCs or T cells enriched from blood (not recorded which). These receptors were obtained from a man aged 25 to 40 who had recovered from COVID-19.

Turning to this clone: The junction departs from the called germline gene at one end, perhaps through a read error. The rearrangement uses TRBV7-7 and TRBJ2-5, with TRBD1 matching 8 bases. Germline loops: CDR1 SSHAT, CDR2 FNYEAQ (reference sequence). The CDR3 totals 15 residues. The CDR3 loop is CASSLDRGRQETQYF. CDR3 sequence (DNA): TGTGCTAGCAGCTTAGACAGGGGCCGCCAAGAGACCCAGTACTTC.

V usage is TRBV5-1 and J usage is TRBJ2-1; 10 bases match TRBD1. The V gene end was trimmed by 4 bases and the J gene end by 8 bases; junction bases not matched to a gene: 9. Germline CDR1 SGHRS, CDR2 YFSETQ. This CDR3 comprises 15 residues. The DNA of the CDR3 is TGCGCCAGCAGCACCGGGACAGGGGATTTCGATGAGCAGTTCTTC. This translates into CASSTGTGDFDEQFF. Drawing the rest from reference TRBV5-1 and TRBJ2-1, the complete variable domain is KAGVTQTPRYLIKTRGQQVTLSCSPISGHRSVSWYQQTPGQGLQFLFEYFSETQRNKGNFPGRFSGRQFSNSRSEMNVSTLELGDSALYLCASSTGTGDFDEQFFGPGTRLTVL.

The chain links TRBV15 to TRBJ2-5; TRBD2 agrees at 10 bases. After removal of 1 base from V and 1 base from J, the junction contained 0 bases not matched to a gene. Germline CDR1 is LNHNV and CDR2 is YYDKDF (reference sequence). The CDR3 is made up of 15 amino acids. This CDR3 reads CATSRGTSGQETQYF. The DNA for the CDR3 is TGTGCCACCAGCAGAGGGACTAGCGGCCAAGAGACCCAGTACTTC.

The genes are TRBV29-1 and TRBJ2-5, with D perhaps matching TRBD2 (6 bases). V gave up 1 base and J gave up 1 base, with 19 bases separating them. Germline-derived CDR1 and CDR2 are SQVTM and ANQGSEA. The length of the CDR3 is 17 residues. In DNA form, the CDR3 reads TGCAGCGTTGAAGGTCGCCCCGGGACTCGCCCCCAAGAGACCCAGTACTTC. Protein: CSVEGRPGTRPQETQYF. Based on the CDR3 plus reference TRBV29-1 and TRBJ2-5, the full variable domain is SAVISQKPSRDICQRGTSLTIQCQVDSQVTMMFWYRQQPGQSLTLIATANQGSEATYESGFVIDKFPISRPNLTFSTLTVSNMSPEDSSIYLCSVEGRPGTRPQETQYFGPGTRLLVL.

The chain carries TRBV2 and TRBJ1-3; the D gene is possibly TRBD1 (5 bases). The V end lost 4 bases, the J end lost 2 bases, and 9 bases lay between the germline ends. The CDR3 consists of 14 residues. Germline CDR1 reads SNHLY; CDR2 reads FYNNEI. The CDR3 loop is CASSGGRPGNTIYF. For the CDR3, the DNA is TGTGCCAGCAGTGGGGGGAGGCCTGGAAACACCATATATTTT. The complete variable domain, with remaining parts taken from reference TRBV2 and TRBJ1-3, reads EPEVTQTPSHQVTQMGQEVILRCVPISNHLYFYWYRQILGQKVEFLVSFYNNEISEKSEIFDDQFSVERPDGSNFTLKIRSTKLEDSAMYFCASSGGRPGNTIYFGEGSWLTVV.

This rearrangement joins TRBV6-5 to TRBJ2-7; 7 nucleotides agree with TRBD1. Germline loops: CDR1 MNHEY, CDR2 SVGAGI. V shed 7 bases, J shed 5 bases, and the junction held 8 bases outside the gene matches. The CDR3 extends over 13 amino acids. The CDR3 here is CASKGATANEQYF. Written as DNA, the CDR3 is TGTGCCAGCAAGGGGGCCACAGCCAACGAGCAGTACTTC.

V is TRBV21-1 and J is TRBJ1-1. TRBV21-1 is described as a pseudogene. This CDR3 region has 15 residues. This CDR3 reads CASSPRGPRNTEAFF. The CDR3 DNA reads TGTGCCAGCAGCCCCCGCGGGCCACGGAACACTGAAGCTTTCTTT.

This chain connects TRBV2 to TRBJ2-5, with 7 nucleotides matching TRBD2. This CDR3 spans 16 amino acids. Germline CDR1 reads SNHLY; CDR2 reads FYNNEI. J was trimmed by 4 bases and V by 2 bases; bases with no gene match: 10. The CDR3 spells CASSEKGGSWGETQYF. In DNA form, the CDR3 reads TGTGCCAGCAGTGAAAAAGGCGGGAGCTGGGGAGAGACCCAGTACTTC.

The chain employs TRBV12-3 or TRBV12-4 and TRBJ1-1; TRBD1 agrees at 7 bases. After removal of 6 bases from V and 5 bases from J, the junction contained 6 bases not matched to a gene. CDR3 size: 13 residues. CDR3 coding DNA: TGTGCCAGCAGGGACAGGATGGGGACTGAAGCTTTCTTT. Translating it yields CASRDRMGTEAFF.

This chain uses TRBV11-2 with TRBJ1-1; 8 bases are a match to TRBD1. Germline V gene sequence: CDR1 SGHAT, CDR2 FQNNGV. The CDR3 spans 17 residues. V trimming: 2 bases; J trimming: 5 bases; junction bases outside the gene matches: 13. The CDR3 sequence: CASSLRGTQGARTEAFF. The CDR3 DNA is TGTGCCAGCAGCTTAAGGGGTACTCAGGGGGCAAGGACTGAAGCTTTCTTT.

The table lists this clone with a few counts. The rearrangement joins TRBV18 to TRBJ1-2; the match to TRBD1 covers 8 bases. The CDR3 totals 15 residues. Germline V CDR1 and CDR2: KGHSH, LQKENI. Germline trimming cut 3 bases from V and 4 bases from J; bases unmatched to any gene: 7. The CDR3 DNA sequence: TGTGCCAGCTCACCGCCGGACAGGGAAAGCTATGGCTACACCTTC. It is translated as CASSPPDRESYGYTF.

Many counts were recorded for this clone. The chain joins TRBV30 to TRBJ2-7, with unresolved D. V shed 5 bases and J shed 3 bases, with 14 bases lying between them. CDR3 size: 13 residues. Germline V gene lookup returns CDR1 GTSNPN and CDR2 SVGIG (reference sequence). The CDR3 loop is CAWGDGVSYEQYF. The CDR3 DNA sequence: TGTGCCTGGGGAGATGGTGTCAGCTACGAGCAGTACTTC.

A single count supports this clone. V gene TRBV7-9 combines with J gene TRBJ2-3; D gene unclear. The CDR3 contains 14 residues. Germline values: CDR1 SEHNR, CDR2 FQNEAQ (reference sequence). The germline V and J ends were trimmed by 4 bases and 0 bases, with 8 bases remaining between them. The CDR3 nucleotides are TGTGCCAGCAGCTCCAAGACTAGCACAGATACGCAGTATTTT. This sequence encodes CASSSKTSTDTQYF.

The CDR3, as DNA: TGTGCCACTACCCCCGGGACTGGTATTTGGTACTTC. It encodes CATTPGTGIWYF. The chain links TRBV24-1 to TRBJ2-4; D is perhaps TRBD2 (6 bases). V shed 10 bases and J shed 15 bases, with 21 bases lying between them. CDR1 is KGHDR, CDR2 SFDVKD, per germline. The CDR3 contains 12 residues.